The rows below give T cell receptor beta chains drawn from one sample of a study of CD8+CD57+ T cells in acquired aplastic anemia. TCRdb itself ran the reads through MiXCR, one entry per CDR3 protein. The sample yields roughly 160,000 distinct CDR3 sequences, about three fifths seen once. The sequenced material came from sorted CD4+, CD8+, or CD8+CD57+ T cells (not recorded which) from PBMCs. The receptor set was obtained from a human donor in good health. CDR3s include the opening cysteine and the closing phenylalanine or tryptophan. D genes are given only for firm matches. Some rows mark clone size as missing; the rest say once, few, many or name a class of expanded clone.

j_call | clone_size | d_call | v_call | cdr3_nt | cdr3_aa
TRBJ1-1 | - | - | TRBV12-3/TRBV12-4 | TGTGCCAGCAGTTTACCCGAGAACACTGAAGCTCTCTTT | CASSLPENTEALF
TRBJ2-7 | - | TRBD1 | TRBV7-9 | TGTGCCAGCAGCCCCGGGACAGGGGGTGGCGAGCAGTACTTC | CASSPGTGGGEQYF
TRBJ1-1 | few | - | TRBV27 | TGTGCCAGCAGTTTGGGCGGGTCCAACACTGAAGCTTTCTTT | CASSLGGSNTEAFF
TRBJ2-1 | few | TRBD2 | TRBV29-1 | TGCAGCGCACCGCAGGTAGCGGGGGTTGAGCAGTTCTTC | CSAPQVAGVEQFF
TRBJ2-1 | - | - | TRBV7-6 | TGTGCCAGCAGCTTAGGGGGGGGCGGGCGGGGGAGTGGGAATGAGCAGTTCTTC | CASSLGGGGRGSGNEQFF
TRBJ1-5 | - | - | TRBV7-9 | TGTGCCAGCAGCACCGGGCAGTATAGCAATCAGCCCCAGCATTTT | CASSTGQYSNQPQHF
TRBJ2-1 | few | TRBD1 | TRBV15 | TGTGCCACCAGCAGAGATCCGGGTCAGGGGGAGCGCAATGAGCAGTTCTTC | CATSRDPGQGERNEQFF
TRBJ1-6 | - | - | TRBV7-9 | TGTGCCAGCAGCTTAAACGGGGGTGAGTCCTATAATTCACCCCTCCACTTT | CASSLNGGESYNSPLHF
TRBJ2-1 | - | TRBD1 | TRBV10-3 | TGTGCCATCACGTTGGCGGGGGACAGGGGCTGCAATGAGCAGTTCTTC | CAITLAGDRGCNEQFF
TRBJ1-5 | - | - | TRBV29-1 | TGCAGCGTTGTTATAGGAGATCAGCCCCAGCATTTT | CSVVIGDQPQHF
TRBJ1-1 | many | - | TRBV9 | TGTGCCAGCAGCGTAGCAGGGTATGGGACTGAAGCTTTCTTT | CASSVAGYGTEAFF
TRBJ2-1 | few | TRBD1 | TRBV7-9 | TGTGCCAGCACCGGACAGGGGCAAAGTGAGCAGTTCTTC | CASTGQGQSEQFF
TRBJ2-6 | few | - | TRBV25-1 | TGTGCCAGCAGTGAAACCAGACCCTCTGGGGCCAACGTCCTGACTTTC | CASSETRPSGANVLTF
TRBJ1-6 | - | - | TRBV14 | TGTGCCAGCAGCCTCGAGAGAAATAATTCACCCCTCCACTTT | CASSLERNNSPLHF
TRBJ2-7 | - | TRBD1 | TRBV7-3 | TGTGCCAGCAGCTGGGCCGGGACAGCGGTGGTGTACGAGCAGTACTTC | CASSWAGTAVVYEQYF
TRBJ1-3 | - | - | TRBV7-9 | TGTGCCAGCAGCTTACAAGGGGTCAGAAACACCATATATTTT | CASSLQGVRNTIYF
TRBJ2-5 | - | - | TRBV11-2 | TGTGCCAGCAGCTTAGGTATACTGTCGGGTAGCCGCCGCCAAGAGACCCAGTACTTC | CASSLGILSGSRRQETQYF
TRBJ1-1 | - | - | TRBV29-1 | TGCAGCGTTGAGGGAGTCATGAACATTGAAGCTTTCTTT | CSVEGVMNIEAFF
TRBJ2-7 | - | - | TRBV4-2 | TGTGCCAGCAGCCAGTACGGGTCGTCAACCTACGAGCAGTACTTC | CASSQYGSSTYEQYF
TRBJ2-7 | - | TRBD1 | TRBV20-1 | TGCAGTGCTAGGACAGGGGCACACGAGCAGTACTTC | CSARTGAHEQYF
TRBJ2-5 | - | TRBD2 | TRBV2 | TGTGCCAGCCGGCTAGCGGGAGTGTGGACCCAGTACTTC | CASRLAGVWTQYF
TRBJ2-5 | - | - | TRBV7-6 | TGTGCCAGCAGCTTATCCCCCGGGGGGCAGACCCAGTACTTC | CASSLSPGGQTQYF
TRBJ1-5 | few | TRBD1 | TRBV27 | TGTGCCAGCGGTGGACAGGGGGCATGGAGCAATCAGCCCCAGCATTTT | CASGGQGAWSNQPQHF
TRBJ1-5 | - | - | TRBV12-3/TRBV12-4 | TGTGCCAGCAGTTTATCGGGGCCGCCCCAGCATTTT | CASSLSGPPQHF
TRBJ1-2 | few | - | TRBV3-1 | TGTGCCAGCAGCCAACAACCCGGGACACCAGGGTACTATGGCTACACCTTC | CASSQQPGTPGYYGYTF
TRBJ1-6 | - | - | TRBV7-2 | TGTGCCAGCAGCGCTCCTGTGAGTTCACCCCTCCACTTT | CASSAPVSSPLHF
TRBJ1-4 | - | - | TRBV5-6 | TGTGCCAGCAGCTTGTTCAGGGAGGGAACAGAGTCCTATAATGAAAAACTGTTTTTT | CASSLFREGTESYNEKLFF
TRBJ2-3 | - | - | TRBV9 | TGTGCCAGCAGCGTAGTGTCGGGGGATTCAGATACGCAGTATTTT | CASSVVSGDSDTQYF
TRBJ2-7 | - | TRBD1 | TRBV5-7 | TGTGCCAGCAGCTTTAGGGGGCCGACCTACGAGCAGTACTTC | CASSFRGPTYEQYF
TRBJ1-6 | - | TRBD1 | TRBV6-6 | TGTGCCAGCAGTTCCGGACAGGCAAATTCACCCCTCCACTTT | CASSSGQANSPLHF
TRBJ1-2 | many | - | TRBV9 | TGTGCCAGCAGTACCAGATTGTACTATGGCTACACCTTC | CASSTRLYYGYTF
TRBJ1-6 | - | - | TRBV19 | TGTGCCAGTAGTATAGAACTTAATTCACCCCTCCACTTT | CASSIELNSPLHF
TRBJ2-3 | - | - | TRBV10-3 | TGTGCCAGCAGTGAGTGCAGCACAGATACGCAGTATTTT | CASSECSTDTQYF
TRBJ1-6 | - | TRBD1 | TRBV2 | TGTGCCAGCAGGATGGACAGGGGTAATTCACCCCTCCACTTT | CASRMDRGNSPLHF
TRBJ1-5 | - | - | TRBV10-3 | TGTGCCATCAGCGACGGGGCTTATAGCAATCAGCCCCAGCATTTT | CAISDGAYSNQPQHF
TRBJ2-2 | - | TRBD2 | TRBV9 | TGTGCCAGCAGCGCCACTAGCGCCGGGGAGCTGTTTTTT | CASSATSAGELFF
TRBJ2-2 | - | TRBD2 | TRBV7-9 | TGTGCCAGCAGGACTAGCGGGGCAAACACCGGGGAGCTGTTTTTT | CASRTSGANTGELFF
TRBJ2-7 | - | TRBD1 | TRBV20-1 | TGCAGTGCTAGTAGGACAGGGGGCGACAAGCAGTACTTC | CSASRTGGDKQYF
TRBJ2-3 | - | - | TRBV7-2 | TGTGCCAGCAGCCCCGATACAGGGAGGGATACGCAGTATTTT | CASSPDTGRDTQYF
TRBJ2-7 | few | TRBD1 | TRBV20-1 | TGCAGTGCGAGATCTCAGGACAGGGGGACTTACGAGCAGTACTTC | CSARSQDRGTYEQYF
TRBJ1-1 | - | - | TRBV29-1 | TGCAGCACCTCTGATTCGGGGACTGAAGCTTTCTTT | CSTSDSGTEAFF